Following are 23 T cell receptor beta chains from one sample sequenced in a study of T cell changes during pregnancy in multiple sclerosis. The method was immunoSEQ multiplex PCR; TCRdb's version includes in-frame clones alone and lacks a portion of them. The sample lists more than 55,000 clones, approximately 90% occurring once. The sample in question was peripheral blood, obtained in the second trimester of pregnancy. The receptors come from a female donor with multiple sclerosis, enrolled in a pregnancy study.

The chain couples TRBV11-2 to TRBJ2-2; 12 positions match TRBD2. Germline V CDR1 and CDR2: SGHAT, FQNNGV. The J segment lost 4 bases and the V segment lost 4 bases, leaving 7 bases of the junction unmatched. The CDR3 consists of 17 residues. The CDR3 bases are TGTGCCAGCAGCTCAATTACGGGACTAGCGGGCACCGGGGAGCTGTTTTTT. Protein: CASSSITGLAGTGELFF.

This chain uses TRBV19 with TRBJ2-2; 11 positions match TRBD2. Per germline, CDR1 LNHDA and CDR2 SQIVND (reference sequence). V shed 4 bases and J 3 bases; nucleotides not matched to a gene: 7. The CDR3 spans 17 residues. Here the CDR3 reads CASSTLLAGGDTGELFF. CDR3 nucleotide sequence: TGTGCCAGTAGTACCCTTTTAGCGGGGGGGGACACCGGGGAGCTGTTTTTT.

The genes are TRBV5-1 and TRBJ1-1; D might be TRBD1 (6 bases). V was clipped by 1 base and J by 3 bases, with 13 bases between them. This CDR3 comprises 15 residues. In germline, CDR1 is SGHRS, CDR2 YFSETQ. The CDR3 DNA sequence: TGCGCCAGCAGCTTGAGTGGGGGCGATGACACTGAAGCTTTCTTT. It yields the protein CASSLSGGDDTEAFF.

V is TRBV19 and J is TRBJ1-3; D is perhaps TRBD1 (6 bases). CDR1 is LNHDA and CDR2 is SQIVND in the germline V gene (reference sequence). Trimming took off 4 bases at V and 2 bases at J, with 9 bases between the two ends. This CDR3 contains 14 residues. The CDR3 protein is CASSTGEAGNTIYF. CDR3 DNA sequence: TGTGCCAGTAGTACAGGGGAAGCTGGAAACACCATATATTTT.

The V and J genes are TRBV13 and TRBJ2-2; a possible D gene is TRBD2 (6 bases). Germline V gene lookup returns CDR1 PRHDT and CDR2 FYEKMQ (reference sequence). Between the trimmed V and J ends, which lost 3 bases and 4 bases, there was a span of 12 bases. This CDR3 contains 15 residues. This CDR3 is CASSFGPAGTGELFF. The CDR3 DNA follows: TGTGCCAGCAGCTTCGGTCCAGCGGGCACCGGGGAGCTGTTTTTT.

The genes are TRBV6-1 and TRBJ2-3; D is perhaps TRBD1 (5 bases). V was clipped by 5 bases and J by 1 base, with 13 bases between them. This CDR3 is built from 15 residues. Germline CDR1 and CDR2: MNHNS and SASEGT. CDR3 coding DNA: TGTGCCAGCAGTTCGTCCTTAGGGGGCACAGATACGCAGTATTTT. It is translated as CASSSSLGGTDTQYF.

The genes are TRBV5-1 and TRBJ2-6; no clear D gene. Germline V gives CDR1 SGHRS, CDR2 YFSETQ. The CDR3 has 16 amino acids. Trimming stripped 2 bases from V and 2 bases from J, with 11 bases between. CDR3: CASSFIRAPGANVLTF. The CDR3 DNA is TGCGCCAGCAGCTTCATTCGAGCCCCTGGGGCCAACGTCCTGACTTTC.

The chain has TRBV29-1 and TRBJ1-1; 9 positions agree with TRBD1. CDR3 length equals 12 residues. The germline CDR1 and CDR2 sequences are SQVTM and ANQGSEA. The V and J ends lost 5 bases and 5 bases, in that order; junction bases with no gene match: 3. The CDR3 is CSVNRGPTEAFF. In DNA, the CDR3 is TGCAGCGTTAACAGGGGGCCTACTGAAGCTTTCTTT.

The chain combines TRBV7-8 with TRBJ1-1; maybe TRBD1 (5 bases). Germline-derived CDR1 and CDR2 are SGHVS and FQNEAQ. Trimming removed 3 bases at V and 6 bases at J, with 14 bases between. The CDR3 contains 14 residues. CDR3 sequence: CASSFRDWSSEAFF. The DNA of the CDR3 is TGTGCCAGCAGCTTCAGGGATTGGTCCTCTGAAGCTTTCTTT.

The rearrangement links TRBV11-2 to TRBJ1-1; a possible D gene is TRBD1 (6 bases). The V gene lost 5 bases and the J gene lost 1 base, with 8 bases spanning the gap. The CDR3 consists of 13 residues. Germline CDR1 is SGHAT and CDR2 is FQNNGV. CDR3 protein: CASSVGQNTEAFF. CDR3 nucleotides: TGTGCCAGCAGCGTGGGACAGAACACTGAAGCTTTCTTT.

V usage is TRBV6-5 and J usage is TRBJ1-4, with 9 positions matching TRBD1. Germline CDR1 and CDR2: MNHEY and SVGAGI. The CDR3 is made up of 14 amino acids. The V and J ends lost 7 bases and 7 bases, in that order; junction bases with no gene match: 7. The CDR3 sequence: CASNPGQGVEKLFF. In nucleotides, the CDR3 is TGTGCCAGCAACCCGGGACAGGGAGTTGAAAAACTGTTTTTT.

The CDR3: CASSTGTRSYNEQFF. The CDR3 DNA reads as TGTGCCAGCAGCACCGGGACTAGATCCTACAATGAGCAGTTCTTC. This sequence joins TRBV7-9 and TRBJ2-1, with TRBD2 identical over 8 bases. Germline trimming cut 5 bases from V and 1 base from J; bases unmatched to any gene: 4. This CDR3 has 15 amino acids. Germline CDR1 SEHNR, CDR2 FQNEAQ (reference sequence).

This chain joins TRBV5-6 and TRBJ2-1, with 11 positions matching TRBD2. Germline assignment: CDR1 SGHDT and CDR2 YYEEEE. The CDR3 sequence is 16 residues long. The trim removed 4 bases at V and 2 bases at J, leaving 5 bases unmatched. CDR3 sequence (DNA): TGTGCCAGCAGCCAGATGACTAGCGGGGCCTACAATGAGCAGTTCTTC. Translating it yields CASSQMTSGAYNEQFF.

The chain couples TRBV5-8 to TRBJ2-3; the D gene is possibly TRBD1 (5 bases). V lost 1 base, J lost 0 bases, and 9 bases lay in between. This CDR3 is 15 amino acids long. The V gene's germline CDR1 is SGHTS and CDR2 YDEGEE. CDR3 residues: CASSLRGTSTDTQYF. The CDR3 DNA sequence: TGTGCCAGCAGCTTGAGGGGTACTAGCACAGATACGCAGTATTTT.

The chain links TRBV7-9 to TRBJ2-7, with 9 bases lining up with TRBD1. The CDR3 covers 13 residues. CDR1 is SEHNR and CDR2 is FQNEAQ in the germline V gene (reference sequence). Germline trimming cut 3 bases from V and 6 bases from J; bases unmatched to any gene: 3. In nucleotides, the CDR3 is TGTGCCAGCAGCTTCGGACAGGGGACCGAGCAGTACTTC. Protein: CASSFGQGTEQYF.

This clone was recorded a few times. The gene calls are TRBV7-9 and TRBJ2-1; 8 positions match TRBD1. From germline, CDR1 is SEHNR and CDR2 FQNEAQ (reference sequence). The V and J ends lost 5 bases and 4 bases, in that order; junction bases with no gene match: 7. This CDR3 is built from 15 residues. For the CDR3, the DNA is TGTGCCAGCAGCCACCGGGACAGGCCATACAATGAGCAGTTCTTC. It translates to CASSHRDRPYNEQFF. The variable domain in full, with the rest retrieved from reference TRBV7-9 and TRBJ2-1, is DTGVSQNPRHKITKRGQNVTFRCDPISEHNRLYWYRQTLGQGPEFLTYFQNEAQLEKSRLLSDRFSAERPKGSFSTLEIQRTEQGDSAMYLCASSHRDRPYNEQFFGPGTRLTVL.

In DNA, the CDR3 is TGTGCCAGCAGTTTATTGACAGGGCCAGATACGCAGTATTTT. This encodes CASSLLTGPDTQYF. J is TRBJ2-3 and V is TRBV27, with 7 nucleotides matching TRBD1. The germline V gene encodes CDR1 MNHEY and CDR2 SMNVEV (reference sequence). The CDR3 totals 14 residues. J gave up 4 bases and V 1 base, and 2 bases lay outside the gene matches.

V gene TRBV29-1 combines with J gene TRBJ2-1; perhaps TRBD1 as D (6 bases). This CDR3 has 17 residues. Germline assignment: CDR1 SQVTM and CDR2 ANQGSEA. V dropped 3 bases and J dropped 1 base, with 19 bases sitting between them. CDR3 in DNA: TGCAGCGTTGACCAAGATTGGACAGCCCGGTCCTACAATGAGCAGTTCTTC. This translates into CSVDQDWTARSYNEQFF.

The chain uses TRBV7-8 and TRBJ1-2; 7 positions agree with TRBD1. CDR1 is SGHVS and CDR2 is FQNEAQ in the germline V gene. V gave up 6 bases and J gave up 5 bases; unmatched junction bases: 6. This CDR3 is built from 13 residues. The CDR3 loop reads CASSFTGAYGYTF. Written as DNA, the CDR3 is TGTGCCAGCAGTTTCACAGGGGCTTATGGCTACACCTTC.

The chain is built from TRBV6-1 and TRBJ1-1; D is unresolved. This CDR3 has 13 amino acids. V lost 1 base to trimming and J lost 4 bases, with 7 bases between them. The germline gives CDR1 MNHNS, CDR2 SASEGT. The CDR3 DNA sequence: TGTGCCAGCAGTGAAGGCGGAGTCACTGAAGCTTTCTTT. Its translation: CASSEGGVTEAFF.

The chain combines TRBV28 with TRBJ2-1; D is uncertain. Germline V gene sequence: CDR1 MDHEN, CDR2 SYDVKM. Trimming removed 8 bases at V and 0 bases at J, with 8 bases between. This CDR3 is 13 amino acids long. CDR3 sequence: CASCSGSYNEQFF. The DNA of the CDR3 is TGTGCCAGCTGCTCGGGCTCCTACAATGAGCAGTTCTTC.

The chain employs TRBV4-1 and TRBJ2-7, with TRBD2 as a possible D gene (7 bases). The CDR3 sequence is 15 residues long. Germline V gene lookup returns CDR1 MGHRA and CDR2 YSYEKL. Deletions cut 1 base from V and 4 bases from J, with 14 bases between. Written as DNA, the CDR3 is TGCGCCAGCAGCCAAGGTGAAGGGGGGGCGTACGAGCAGTACTTC. Translated: CASSQGEGGAYEQYF.

Only one count was recorded for this clone. V and J are TRBV12-5 and TRBJ2-2, with a weak D call TRBD1 (5 bases). The CDR3 runs to 15 residues. CDR1 LGHNT and CDR2 FRNRAP come from the germline V gene. Trimming removed 8 bases at V and 0 bases at J, with 13 bases between. This chain's CDR3 is CASYEGQANTGELFF. The CDR3 bases are TGTGCTAGTTACGAAGGACAAGCGAACACCGGGGAGCTGTTTTTT.